The subject of this entry is one T cell receptor beta chain. Its antigen is still unknown. The data derive from a study of cytomegalovirus exposure and HLA in healthy donors. It was with 60 Vbeta and 13 Jbeta primers that the PCR ran. Only in-frame clones appear in the TCRdb table, and some are missing; sequencing was by immunoSEQ multiplex PCR. This table has roughly 190,000 clones, more than 60% appearing once. General study results and limits: A previous analysis found most TCR beta V segments productive roughly 87% or roughly 30% of the time. When a later analysis compared HLA-associated TCR beta chains with equally common others, the HLA-associated chains turned out to be more clonally expanded and to have lower generation probabilities.

The clonotype comes from a woman in her twenties or thirties in good health and CMV-seropositive. What was sequenced was PBMCs.

The CDR3 protein is CSVEGPQGGTDTQYF. The CDR3 DNA follows: TGCAGCGTTGAAGGGCCGCAAGGGGGCACAGATACGCAGTATTTT. This rearrangement joins TRBV29-1 to TRBJ2-3; TRBD1 is a possible D gene (5 bases). V was clipped by 1 base and J by 1 base, with 12 bases between them. The germline gives CDR1 SQVTM, CDR2 ANQGSEA. CDR3 size: 15 residues.